Sequencing of this T cell receptor (beta chain) was carried out in a study of shared clonotypes between healthy human individuals. Per the study methods: Junction-only immunoSEQ data arrived without quality scores, meaning filtering differed. Libraries were prepared by immunoSEQ multiplex PCR; TCRdb keeps only in-frame clonotypes and omits some of them. V and J calls and clone size are those listed in that table; D and trimming were worked out from the DNA. Here the sample spans 2 million to 2.5 million clones, 85% to 95% being singletons. As defined, naive CD8 cells were CD45RO-negative and positively selected for CCR7, with terminally differentiated effector memory CD45RA+ cells excluded. Adults of Caucasian background living in Nashville, Tennessee made up all donors. Germline V CDR1 and CDR2: MNHEY, SVGAGI. With 2 bases clipped from V and 3 bases from J, the junction kept 9 bases outside the gene matches. This CDR3 has 16 residues.

The source material was naive CD8+ T cells sorted from blood. The chain recombines TRBV6-5 with TRBJ2-5; 7 positions match TRBD2. The receptor's source is a young man in good health. The chain's CDR3 is CASSYGPGREKETQYF. CDR3 in DNA: TGTGCCAGCAGTTACGGGCCAGGGAGGGAAAAAGAGACCCAGTACTTC.